This TCR beta chain originates from a study of CD8 T cells in Susac syndrome. Study-wide results and limits: Acknowledgment was made by the study that its TCR sequencing and HLA analysis involved a relatively small number of individuals.

Between the trimmed V and J ends, which lost 7 bases and 0 bases, there was a span of 12 bases. The CDR3 is made up of 14 amino acids. RNA in amounts of roughly 0.5 to 1 ug was reverse transcribed with random hexamers. Multiplex immunoSEQ PCR targeted 54 Vbeta and 13 Jbeta TCR beta segments. MiXCR, run by TCRdb on the immunoSEQ multiplex PCR reads, gives a single entry per CDR3 protein. This table holds tens of thousands of distinct CDR3 sequences, approximately 94% found once. Age- and sex-matched healthy donors served as the control group. TEMRA cells were FACS-enriched, unlike CD8+ and CD4+ T cells, which were negatively isolated. With regard to this clonotype: No antigen is known for it.

This rearrangement joins TRBV12-3 or TRBV12-4 to TRBJ1-1, with D uncertain. Sequences were obtained from CD8+ T cells from PBMCs. The TCR sequence derives from a human donor in good health. The CDR3 DNA sequence: TGTGCCAGCACCTTAGGGCCATTGAACACTGAAGCTTTCTTT. It yields the protein CASTLGPLNTEAFF.